The sequence of this T cell receptor (beta chain) was determined in a study of blood T cell repertoires in COVID-19. Overall study context: The origin of the acute and convalescent COVID-19 samples was the United States, Italy and Spain. The cDNA or gDNA used as material had been derived from T cells, B-cell-depleted T cells, or PBMCs.

Per the study methods: Estimates of nucleated cell counts were drawn from the amplification of reference gene primers. Profiled with immunoSEQ multiplex PCR; TCRdb holds only in-frame clones, not every one. V and J calls and clone size are copied from that table; D and trimming were computed from the DNA. The sample lists around 19,000 clones; about 91% were seen once. The CDR3 length is 18 residues. V was shortened by 1 base and J by 1 base, with 17 bases between the two germline ends. Germline CDR1 is LNHDA and CDR2 is SQIVND (reference sequence). Sequencing was carried out using peripheral blood. This TCR was sampled from a man in his 70s with active COVID-19. The V and J genes are TRBV19 and TRBJ2-1; D possibly corresponds to TRBD2 (5 bases). The CDR3 loop is CASSIGYSGLYSYNEQFF. CDR3 nucleotides: TGTGCCAGTAGTATAGGTTATTCGGGGTTGTATTCCTACAATGAGCAGTTCTTC.